This T cell receptor beta chain derives from a study of blood T cell repertoires in COVID-19 (dated by TCRdb to 2020 to 2022). With respect to the entire study: Samples from collaborators originated in the United States, Italy and Spain and spanned both the acute and convalescent phases of COVID-19. The prospective study material was composed of cDNA or gDNA derived from T cells, B-cell-depleted T cells, or PBMCs. The dataset comprised deeply sampled blood TCRbeta repertoires from subjects exposed to, actively infected with, or recovered from COVID-19. The repertoires were made available in a free public database intended to serve as a resource for research on the immune response to SARS-CoV-2. Samples came from the ongoing ImmuneRACE study (first 160 participants) plus 1,254 subjects from 6 global collaborators. Sample metadata almost always included a de-identified subject ID, COVID-19 status, age in years and sex. Where HLA class I and class II types were available, the types were taken from metadata supplied by the sample provider, not from assay-based typing. Study-wide conclusions, independent of this receptor: How much clinical and demographic metadata was included differed by source and by participant, and the metadata was provided uncurated.

The CDR1 and CDR2 encoded by the germline V gene are MNHEY and SVGAGI. Deletion took 2 bases off V and 4 bases off J, with a span of 14 bases between the germline ends. The CDR3 goes from the cysteine to the phenylalanine over 15 residues. Only the CDR3 part of the read is kept: 45 bases, read in frame from the first base. In regard to this clone: Its antigen specificity is not known. No base quality values were provided; no much bigger clone lies one nucleotide off.

TCRbeta CDR3 regions were amplified from genomic DNA using the immunoSEQ Assay, a bias-controlled multiplex PCR. As for how the authors treated the data: Within the assay, amplification of reference gene primers was used to estimate how many nucleated cells each sample contained. Sequence reads were collapsed and filtered to measure the absolute abundance of every unique TCRbeta CDR3 rearrangement. Productive Simpson clonality was computed per sample as the square root of Simpson's diversity index over productive rearrangements. TCRdb retrieved this table from immuneACCESS and kept in-frame rearrangements only. Not all clones are present; in checked studies, unresolved V genes account for under half, and no reason is known for the remainder. V and J calls plus clone size are reproduced from that table; the DNA served to infer D and trimming. The table for this sample lists around 480,000 clones; approximately 86% of them were counted only once. The ten top clones hold 0.7% of the sample.

Participants in the prospective study were enrolled through a virtual design, were aged roughly 18 to 90 years, and lived in 20 to 30 United States geographic areas. To assign participants to cohorts, the prospective study relied on clinical history that participants themselves reported in a screening survey and a study questionnaire. ImmuneRACE Cohort 3 recovered participants were defined by two consecutive negative NP/OP PCR tests, healthcare professional clearance, or symptom resolution. In the prospective study, mobile phlebotomists collected whole blood, serum and a nasopharyngeal or oropharyngeal swab from each participant. Participants in the prospective study had the option to provide additional blood draws and questionnaires over a roughly two-month period. Before DNA extraction, blood samples from the prospective study were shipped at room temperature or frozen.

Sequenced: PBMCs or T cells enriched from blood (not recorded which). The rearranged segments are TRBV6-5 and TRBJ1-1, with the D gene not clear enough to name. The TCR was taken from a young woman who had recovered from COVID-19. The bases read TGTGCCAGCAGTTACGGGCCCCCTGGCCGCACTGAAGCTTTCTTT. This yields the protein CASSYGPPGRTEAFF.